The clone carrying this TCR beta chain was seen more than once but under ten times. This sample was taken from a study of blood T cell repertoires in COVID-19. At the level of the study: T cells, B-cell-depleted T cells, or PBMCs supplied cDNA or gDNA.

The CDR3 is 15 residues long. The trim removed 4 bases at V and 3 bases at J, leaving 9 bases unmatched. The germline V gene has CDR1 SGHDT and CDR2 YYEEEE. Produced via immunoSEQ multiplex PCR; TCRdb's table is partial and in-frame only. This table has about 250,000 clones, around 85% appearing once. Specimen: peripheral blood. The sequence was collected from a man older than 75 with acute or convalescent COVID-19. The chain joins TRBV5-6 to TRBJ2-7; 8 bases map to TRBD1. The DNA of the CDR3 is TGTGCCAGCAGCCGACTACCAGGGGGCTACTACGAGCAGTACTTC. Its protein product is CASSRLPGGYYEQYF.